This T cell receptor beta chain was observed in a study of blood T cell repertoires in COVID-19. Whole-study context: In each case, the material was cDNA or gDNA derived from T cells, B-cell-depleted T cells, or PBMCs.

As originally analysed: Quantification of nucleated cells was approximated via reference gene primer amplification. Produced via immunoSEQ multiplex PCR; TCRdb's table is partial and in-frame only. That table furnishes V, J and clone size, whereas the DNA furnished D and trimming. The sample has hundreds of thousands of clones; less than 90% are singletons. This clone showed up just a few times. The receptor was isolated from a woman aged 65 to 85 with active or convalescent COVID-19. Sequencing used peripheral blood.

The CDR3 DNA follows: TGTGCCAGCAGCCAAGACGAAGCGGGGGCTAAGAACACCGGGGAGCTGTTTTTT. Translated: CASSQDEAGAKNTGELFF. The chain couples TRBV3-1 (or the pseudogene TRBV3-2) to TRBJ2-2, with 8 nucleotides matching TRBD2. Germline loops: CDR1 LGHDT, CDR2 YNNKEL (reference sequence). Losses at the gene ends were 0 bases for V and 1 base for J; bases not matched to a gene: 7. The CDR3 totals 18 residues.